The sequence of this T cell receptor (beta chain) was determined in a study of CD8+CD57+ T cells in acquired aplastic anemia. Study information: Across the sorted CD4+ and CD8+ cells, DNA amounts averaged 3.2 ug.

On this clonotype itself: The target antigen is unknown.

Patients selected for sequencing had displayed CD8+CD57+ cell expansion by flow cytometry. Each patient had severe acquired aplastic anemia. The TCR beta profiling, which covered VDJ combination and CDR3 sequence, was carried out using genomic DNA as the template. TCRdb redid the calling of the reads with MiXCR, one entry per CDR3 protein. The sample includes roughly 80,000 distinct CDR3 sequences, about 70% of them seen just once. General observations from the study: Statistical testing detected no significant gap in CD8+ Simpson's diversity between patients and controls. Twenty-nine shared CD8+ CDR3s appeared highly expressed within patients' immunodominant clones.

The specimen sequenced was sorted CD4+, CD8+, or CD8+CD57+ T cells (not recorded which) from PBMCs. This clonotype originated in a human donor with aplastic anemia.

CDR3 region: CASSRGPYEQYF. CDR3 coding DNA: TGTGCCAGCAGCCGTGGACCCTACGAGCAGTACTTC. The chain employs TRBV2 and TRBJ2-7; D is unclear. In germline, CDR1 is SNHLY, CDR2 FYNNEI. This CDR3 has 12 amino acids. The ends were cut back, 6 bases at V and 2 bases at J, with 8 bases in the middle.